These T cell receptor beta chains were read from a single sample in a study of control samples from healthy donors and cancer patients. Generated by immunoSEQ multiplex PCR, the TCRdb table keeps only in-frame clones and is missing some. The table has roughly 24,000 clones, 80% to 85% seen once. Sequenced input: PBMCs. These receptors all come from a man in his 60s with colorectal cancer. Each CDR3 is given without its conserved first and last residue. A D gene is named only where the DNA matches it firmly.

CDR3aa: ATSRARTAWNEKLF
v_gene: TRBV15
d_gene: .

CDR3aa: ASSLEQVLTNYGYT
v_gene: TRBV18
d_gene: .

CDR3aa: ASGTANEQF
v_gene: TRBV12-5
d_gene: .

CDR3aa: ASSLNPPEQY
v_gene: TRBV7-6
d_gene: .

CDR3aa: ASGLAGTGYGYT
v_gene: TRBV12-5
d_gene: TRBD1

CDR3aa: ASSLAGGNEQF
v_gene: TRBV5-1
d_gene: .

CDR3aa: ASSQGEASGYT
v_gene: TRBV3-1/TRBV3-2
d_gene: .

CDR3aa: ASSRTEKNIQY
v_gene: TRBV5-6
d_gene: .

CDR3aa: ASSRQAGTEAF
v_gene: TRBV2
d_gene: .

CDR3aa: ASDRTTAISGNTIY
v_gene: TRBV12-5
d_gene: .